This entry features one TCR beta chain sequence. The data were produced by immunoSEQ multiplex PCR, yet TCRdb's version contains in-frame clones alone and is incomplete. The repertoire holds tens of thousands of clones, 85% seen once, with under 6% in the top ten. The record originates from a study of blood T cell repertoires in COVID-19. Study context: The analysed material was cDNA or gDNA that came from T cells, B-cell-depleted T cells, or PBMCs.

This sequence originates from a man aged 80 or over with acute or convalescent COVID-19. The sequenced material came from peripheral blood.

As DNA, the CDR3 is TGTGCCAGCTCTCGAGGTACCTACGAGCAGTACTTC. It specifies CASSRGTYEQYF. The chain carries TRBV2 and TRBJ2-7; D remains unclear. V lost 8 bases, J lost 2 bases, and 10 bases lay in between. CDR1 SNHLY and CDR2 FYNNEI come from the germline V gene. This CDR3 spans 12 amino acids.